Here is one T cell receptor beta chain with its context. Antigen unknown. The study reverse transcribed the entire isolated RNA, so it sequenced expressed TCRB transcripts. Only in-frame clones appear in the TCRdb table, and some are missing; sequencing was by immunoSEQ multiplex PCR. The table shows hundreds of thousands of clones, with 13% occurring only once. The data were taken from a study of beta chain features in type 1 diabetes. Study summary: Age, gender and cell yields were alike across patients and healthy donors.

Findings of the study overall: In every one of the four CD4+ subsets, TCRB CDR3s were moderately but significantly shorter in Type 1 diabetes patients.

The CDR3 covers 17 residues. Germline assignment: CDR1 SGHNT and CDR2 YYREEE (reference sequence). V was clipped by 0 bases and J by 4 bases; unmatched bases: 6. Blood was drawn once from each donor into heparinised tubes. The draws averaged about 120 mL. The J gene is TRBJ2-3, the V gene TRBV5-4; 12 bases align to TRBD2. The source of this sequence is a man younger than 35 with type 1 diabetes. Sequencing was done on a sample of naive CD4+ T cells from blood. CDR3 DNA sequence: TGTGCCAGCAGCTTGGAAGCTAGCGGGGGGGTTCCAGATACGCAGTATTTT. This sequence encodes CASSLEASGGVPDTQYF.